This entry lists 15 T cell receptor beta chains sequenced from one sample in a study of blood T cell repertoires in COVID-19. Assay: immunoSEQ multiplex PCR; the TCRdb copy retains only in-frame clones and omits some. The repertoire holds roughly 170,000 clones, 86% seen once, with roughly 20% in the top ten. The sample consisted of peripheral blood. The receptors derive from a man between 65 and 85 years old with active or convalescent COVID-19.

This clone was picked up a small number of times. This rearrangement joins TRBV5-1 to TRBJ1-3; possible D gene TRBD1, 5 bases. This CDR3 region has 13 residues. V lost 0 bases, J lost 8 bases, and 9 bases lay in between. Per the germline V gene, CDR1 is SGHRS and CDR2 is YFSETQ. Here the CDR3 reads CASSLAGDHTIYF. As DNA, the CDR3 is TGCGCCAGCAGCTTGGCGGGGGACCACACCATATATTTT.

The chain employs TRBV2 and TRBJ1-1, with 7 bases lining up with TRBD1. CDR3 length: 13 residues. CDR1 and CDR2 (germline): SNHLY, FYNNEI. V gave up 4 bases and J gave up 5 bases; unmatched junction bases: 4. CDR3 DNA sequence: TGTGCCAGCAGTGGACAGGGATTGACTGAAGCTTTCTTT. It encodes CASSGQGLTEAFF.

The chain joins TRBV5-5 to TRBJ2-7, with D unclear. Germline V lookup: CDR1 SGHKS, CDR2 YYEKEE (reference sequence). V lost 0 bases, J lost 3 bases, and 10 bases lay in between. The CDR3 loop spans 14 amino acids. Written as DNA, the CDR3 is TGTGCCAGCAGCTTGGTACAGACCTACTACGAGCAGTACTTC. Protein: CASSLVQTYYEQYF.

The chain joins TRBV6-5 to TRBJ1-1; 8 bases align to TRBD1. The J segment lost 6 bases and the V segment lost 5 bases, leaving 8 bases of the junction unmatched. Germline CDR1 reads MNHEY; CDR2 reads SVGAGI. The CDR3 length is 14 residues. The CDR3 DNA is TGTGCCAGCAGTCCCGGACAGGGAGGAGCTGAAGCTTTCTTT. Protein product: CASSPGQGGAEAFF.

The chain couples TRBV3-1 (or the pseudogene TRBV3-2) to TRBJ1-2; weak D call: TRBD1 (6 bases). The CDR3 runs to 13 residues. Trimming cost V 4 bases and J 7 bases, with 13 bases left between them. The germline V gene has CDR1 LGHDT and CDR2 YNNKEL (reference sequence). The CDR3 loop reads CASSLAQGGGYTF. The CDR3 DNA is TGTGCCAGCAGCCTCGCGCAAGGGGGTGGCTACACCTTC.

The V and J genes are TRBV6-2 or TRBV6-3 and TRBJ2-7; 8 nucleotides agree with TRBD1. Per germline, CDR1 MNHEY and CDR2 SVGEGT. The CDR3 is 14 amino acids. V lost 2 bases, J lost 7 bases, and 7 bases stayed unmatched. The CDR3 nucleotides read TGTGCCAGCAGTTACAGGGCAGGGGGCGAGGAGCAGTACTTC. This translates into CASSYRAGGEEQYF.

This chain joins TRBV6-5 and TRBJ1-1; tentative D call: TRBD1 (6 bases). The V end was cut by 4 bases, the J end by 3 bases, with 15 bases between. The CDR3 runs to 15 residues. The germline V gene encodes CDR1 MNHEY and CDR2 SVGAGI. In nucleotides, the CDR3 is TGTGCCAGCAGTTGGGGCTCCAGGGGTTACACTGAAGCTTTCTTT. Protein sequence: CASSWGSRGYTEAFF.

The J gene is TRBJ2-5, the V gene TRBV9; D is perhaps TRBD1 (6 bases). The germline V gene encodes CDR1 SGDLS and CDR2 YYNGEE. Deletions cut 3 bases from V and 2 bases from J, with 11 bases between. The CDR3 is 14 residues long. In nucleotides, the CDR3 is TGTGCCAGCAGCGCCAGACAGGTTCAAGAGACCCAGTACTTC. Translation gives CASSARQVQETQYF. Full variable domain (rest looked up from reference TRBV9 and TRBJ2-5): DSGVTQTPKHLITATGQRVTLRCSPRSGDLSVYWYQQSLDQGLQFLIQYYNGEERAKGNILERFSAQQFPDLHSELNLSSLELGDSALYFCASSARQVQETQYFGPGTRLLVL.

The chain employs TRBV5-1 and TRBJ2-5; 7 bases agree with TRBD1. The CDR3 spans 14 residues. J gave up 4 bases and V 4 bases, and 7 bases lay outside the gene matches. Germline loops: CDR1 SGHRS, CDR2 YFSETQ. The CDR3 spells CASSNGQAGETQYF. The CDR3 DNA reads TGCGCCAGCAGCAACGGACAGGCGGGAGAGACCCAGTACTTC. The full variable domain, completed using reference TRBV5-1 and TRBJ2-5, is KAGVTQTPRYLIKTRGQQVTLSCSPISGHRSVSWYQQTPGQGLQFLFEYFSETQRNKGNFPGRFSGRQFSNSRSEMNVSTLELGDSALYLCASSNGQAGETQYFGPGTRLLVL.

The chain has TRBV5-1 and TRBJ2-1, with D possibly TRBD2 on 5 matching bases. The CDR3 is made up of 15 amino acids. V was pared by 3 bases and J by 5 bases, with 15 bases between. CDR1 is SGHRS, CDR2 YFSETQ, per germline. CDR3 in amino acids: CASSSWRSFDNEQFF. The DNA for the CDR3 is TGCGCCAGCAGCTCCTGGAGGAGTTTCGACAATGAGCAGTTCTTC.

The chain uses TRBV15 and TRBJ2-1; possibly TRBD2 for D (6 bases). Germline V lookup: CDR1 LNHNV, CDR2 YYDKDF (reference sequence). The CDR3 length is 14 residues. The germline V and J ends were trimmed by 1 base and 5 bases, with 9 bases remaining between them. The CDR3 region is CATSRVPGDNEQFF. Written as DNA, the CDR3 is TGTGCCACCAGCAGAGTACCGGGAGACAATGAGCAGTTCTTC.

The genes are TRBV7-8 and TRBJ2-3, with 13 bases fitting TRBD2. Trimming took 0 bases from V and 2 from J; bases not matched to a gene: 5. This CDR3 spans 18 amino acids. CDR1 and CDR2 from the germline V gene are SGHVS and FQNEAQ. The CDR3 here is CASSLALGLAGVTDTQYF. DNA for the CDR3: TGTGCCAGCAGCTTAGCGCTAGGACTAGCGGGGGTCACAGATACGCAGTATTTT.

This clone was counted between two and nine times. The CDR3 sequence: CASSQEGGQSYNEQFF. DNA for the CDR3: TGCGCCAGCAGCCAAGAGGGGGGACAGTCCTACAATGAGCAGTTCTTC. V is TRBV4-1 and J is TRBJ2-1, with D possibly matching TRBD1 (7 bases). The CDR3 runs 16 residues. The V gene's germline CDR1 is MGHRA and CDR2 YSYEKL. Trimming cost V 0 bases and J 1 base, with 10 bases left between them.

The chain employs TRBV7-8 and TRBJ1-1; perhaps TRBD1 as D (5 bases). CDR1 and CDR2 (germline): SGHVS, FQNEAQ. The V gene lost 1 base and the J gene lost 3 bases, with 12 bases spanning the gap. The CDR3 is made up of 15 amino acids. CDR3 residues: CASSLGVGAYTEAFF. The CDR3, as DNA: TGTGCCAGCAGCTTAGGGGTAGGGGCTTACACTGAAGCTTTCTTT.

V and J are TRBV7-2 and TRBJ2-7, with 7 bases that match TRBD1. With 5 bases clipped from V and 0 bases from J, the junction kept 13 bases outside the gene matches. Germline CDR1 is SGHTA and CDR2 is FQGNSA. The CDR3 runs 17 residues. DNA for the CDR3: TGTGCCAGCAGCCCGAGTGGGACAGCCGGGACCTCCTACGAGCAGTACTTC. Translating gives CASSPSGTAGTSYEQYF. The whole variable domain, remainder taken from reference TRBV7-2 and TRBJ2-7, is GAGVSQSPSNKVTEKGKDVELRCDPISGHTALYWYRQSLGQGLEFLIYFQGNSAPDKSGLPSDRFSAERTGGSVSTLTIQRTQQEDSAVYLCASSPSGTAGTSYEQYFGPGTRLTVT.